The clone carrying this TCR beta chain was observed a few times. Germline V gene sequence: CDR1 SQVTM, CDR2 ANQGSEA. Trimming removed 4 bases from V and 6 bases from J, with 9 bases in between. CDR3 length: 12 residues. The sample belongs to a study of tumour-infiltrating T cells in Burkitt lymphoma. This table comes from immunoSEQ multiplex PCR, and its TCRdb copy is limited to in-frame clones, with some not included. The sample holds approximately 15,000 clones, around 30% seen once. The chain uses TRBV29-1 and TRBJ2-2; D gene unclear. This TCR was recovered from a human donor with diffuse large B-cell lymphoma. The sequenced material came from tumor tissue. CDR3 in amino acids: CSVGRYAGELFF. Written as DNA, the CDR3 is TGCAGCGTTGGAAGATACGCCGGGGAGCTGTTTTTT.